This T cell receptor beta chain originates from a study of shared clonotypes between healthy human individuals. Naive CD8 isolation took CD45RO-negative cells positively selected for CCR7 and excluded terminally differentiated effector memory CD45RA+ cells. This clone was detected once. V gave up 3 bases and J gave up 0 bases, with 8 bases separating them. The CDR3 is 14 amino acids. Germline CDR1 reads MNHEY; CDR2 reads SMNVEV (reference sequence). Sequencing used immunoSEQ multiplex PCR; TCRdb keeps in-frame clones, though not all of them. This sample has roughly 2,000,000 clones, with around 93% found just once.

This TCR was sampled from a man younger than 35 in good health. Some clones in this sample may be carry-over from other donors' samples. Sample: naive CD8+ T cells from PBMCs. The chain couples TRBV27 to TRBJ1-1, with D hard to call. The CDR3 coding sequence is TGTGCCAGCAGTTTGGGTCACATGAACACTGAAGCTTTCTTT. It encodes CASSLGHMNTEAFF.